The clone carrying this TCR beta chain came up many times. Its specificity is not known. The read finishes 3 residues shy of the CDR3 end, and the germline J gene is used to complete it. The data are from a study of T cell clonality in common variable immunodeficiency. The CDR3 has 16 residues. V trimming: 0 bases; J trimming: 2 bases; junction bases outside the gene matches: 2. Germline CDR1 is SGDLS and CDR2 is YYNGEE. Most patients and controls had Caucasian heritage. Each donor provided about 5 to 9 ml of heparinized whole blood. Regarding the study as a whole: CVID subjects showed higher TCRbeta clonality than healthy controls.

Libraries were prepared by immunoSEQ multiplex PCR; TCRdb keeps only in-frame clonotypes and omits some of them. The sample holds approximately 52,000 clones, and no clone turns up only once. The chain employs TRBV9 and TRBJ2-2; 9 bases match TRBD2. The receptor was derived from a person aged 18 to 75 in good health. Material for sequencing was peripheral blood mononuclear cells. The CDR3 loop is CASSVGLAANTGELFF. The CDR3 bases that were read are TGTGCCAGCAGCGTAGGACTAGCGGCCAACACCGGGGAG.